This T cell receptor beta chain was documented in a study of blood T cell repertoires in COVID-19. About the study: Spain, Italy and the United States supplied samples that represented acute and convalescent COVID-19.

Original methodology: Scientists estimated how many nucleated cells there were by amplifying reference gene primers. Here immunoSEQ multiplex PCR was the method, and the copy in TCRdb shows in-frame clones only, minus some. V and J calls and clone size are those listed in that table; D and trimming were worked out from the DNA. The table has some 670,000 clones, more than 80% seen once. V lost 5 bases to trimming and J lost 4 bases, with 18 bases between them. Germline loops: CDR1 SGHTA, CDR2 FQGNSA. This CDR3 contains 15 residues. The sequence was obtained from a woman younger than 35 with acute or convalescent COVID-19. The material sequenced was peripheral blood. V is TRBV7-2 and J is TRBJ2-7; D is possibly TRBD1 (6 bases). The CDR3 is CASSPQGRGSYEQYF. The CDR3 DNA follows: TGTGCCAGCAGCCCACAGGGTAGGGGGTCTTACGAGCAGTACTTC.